The present T cell receptor (beta chain) was sequenced within a study of T cells in Graves' hyperthyroidism and ophthalmopathy (dated by TCRdb to the late 2010s). Broadly, across the study: Peripheral blood samples were taken at initial diagnosis, before any treatment was given. To identify distinguishing TCR V-J signatures, a discovery cohort of 95 to 100 patients was used, comprising 40 to 45 with Graves' ophthalmopathy and 57 with stable Graves' hyperthyroidism. Prospective prediction of ophthalmopathy was tested in an independent validation cohort consisting of fewer than 20 hyperthyroidism patients and over 15 patients who later progressed to ophthalmopathy. The roughly 90 discovery patients were divided at random into training and test sets in a 7:3 ratio. In roughly six Graves' hyperthyroidism patients, the study also compared T-cell repertoires from thyroid tissue with T-cell repertoires from blood. Following sampling, methimazole starting at 30 mg daily was given to hyperthyroidism patients, and high-dose intravenous methylprednisolone was given to ophthalmopathy patients. TCR Vbeta CDR3 sequencing of 120 to 150 peripheral blood samples (over 40 ophthalmopathy, around 80 hyperthyroidism and roughly 17 progressor patients) is reported in the paper.

The sample holds a few counts of this clonotype. Its antigen is unknown. No per-base quality is available; no much larger clone lies one base away. The paper's findings and limits, for the study overall: Blood samples also contained most of the expanded thyroid clonotypes (frequency above 0.001), which suggests that blood repertoires may reflect thyroid immune responses. Sample size was not statistically predetermined, and blinding of investigators to group allocation was not performed. In cross-validation, a model built on a 13 V-J signature told ophthalmopathy apart from stable hyperthyroidism with 85% to 90% sensitivity and about 81% specificity, and in testing the same model reached 80%/75%. In validation, progression to ophthalmopathy was predicted by the model with 70% to 71% sensitivity and roughly 76% specificity, a median of approximately 6.5 months before onset.

Trimming removed 6 bases from V and 0 bases from J, leaving 15 bases between the germline ends. Measured from the cysteine to the phenylalanine, the CDR3 is 17 residues long. Only the CDR3 portion is preserved as DNA: 51 bases, with reading frame beginning at the first base. Via the germline V gene, CDR1 is MNHNS and CDR2 SASEGT. The hyperthyroidism patients were between 18 and 65 years old and newly diagnosed, with a disease duration of less than 2 months. Patients with uncontrolled infections, other autoimmune diseases, pregnancy or lactation were excluded. Diagnoses relied on clinical symptoms, serum thyroxine and TRAb, thyroid ultrasound and orbital computed tomography. For progressor patients, blood was drawn at the first diagnosis of hyperthyroidism, before any ophthalmopathy symptoms had appeared. PBMCs were isolated from about 10 ml of fresh peripheral blood by Ficoll-Paque density gradient centrifugation. Progressor patients were initially diagnosed with Graves' hyperthyroidism and developed ophthalmopathy during follow-up. Total RNA was extracted with Trizol reagent, and quality was checked on an Agilent 2100 Bioanalyzer.

The TCR beta CDR3 regions were amplified from the RNA transcripts. The first round of RT-PCR for the TCR CDR3 was performed with the HTBI primer set and the Qiagen OneStep RT-PCR kit. The libraries were constructed in a second round of multiplex PCR and then size-selected and purified. Sequencing of the libraries was done on an Illumina HiSeq2000 using paired-end 100 bp reads. In the original analysis: SOAPnuke was used to process the raw data, with reads discarded if the reads contained adapters or uncalled bases, had a mean Phred below 15, or lacked an exact constant-primer or identifier match. High-quality paired reads were merged with COPE v1.2.5, and unique nucleotide sequences were defined as clonotypes. MiTCR v1.1 was used to align clonotypes to the IMGT TRBV, TRBD and TRBJ reference segments. Analysis was restricted to V-J combinations with a frequency above 0.0001, which covered 99.2% of repertoires. The TCS score was defined as F50 (clonal expansion) divided by E x V (chaos), with BLOSUM62-based TCRdist calculated between CDR3 peptides within each V-J. Welch's t-statistics and random forest reduced just over 500 V-J features to 13, which were used in a naive Bayes classifier (R e1071). The raw public reads went through TCRdb reprocessing: fastp at Q25, MiXCR clone calling, in-frame beta chains kept. When rows share a CDR3 protein, they turn into one entry using the most common DNA and genes. The V and J calls were not made by the authors but by TCRdb's processing. This sample holds fewer than 350,000 distinct CDR3 sequences; roughly 13% were observed only once. The ten largest make up almost 8% of the sample.

The sequence joins TRBV6-1 to TRBJ1-6, with TRBD1 perhaps the D gene, on 5 matching bases. This TCR was recovered from a woman aged 25 to 45 with Graves' hyperthyroidism that later progressed to Graves' ophthalmopathy. The sample taken for sequencing was blood. CDR3 protein: CASRLRGDFSYNSPLHF. The bases read TGTGCCAGCAGGCTGAGGGGAGACTTCTCCTATAATTCACCCCTCCACTTT.